This is a list of T cell receptor beta chains from one sample in a study of blood T cell repertoires in COVID-19. The assay was immunoSEQ multiplex PCR, and TCRdb's table has in-frame clones only and misses some. The table shows roughly 250,000 clones, with roughly 84% occurring only once. Sequencing was done on a sample of peripheral blood. The receptors were gathered from a human donor in a cohort sampled during active COVID-19. CDR3s include the opening cysteine and the closing phenylalanine or tryptophan. The D gene is left open where the match is weak. Some rows have no size entry. The others give once, few or many, or a class for an expanded clone.

size	D	length	V	J	DNA	CDR3
few	-	15	TRBV5-1	TRBJ2-3	TGCGCCAGCAGCCCCTCCGCTAGCGGCACAGATACGCAGTATTTT	CASSPSASGTDTQYF
-	-	18	TRBV14	TRBJ1-1	TGTGCCAGCAGCCAAGCTAGGGGTGGCGTCGGATTTAACACTGAAGCTTTCTTT	CASSQARGGVGFNTEAFF
-	TRBD2	16	TRBV18	TRBJ2-1	TGTGCCAGCTCTCCCTTTAGCGGGGGGGCCGGTAATGAGCAGTTCTTC	CASSPFSGGAGNEQFF
-	TRBD2	16	TRBV4-3	TRBJ2-2	TGCGCCAGCAGCCCACTAGCGGGAACCAACACCGGGGAGCTGTTTTTT	CASSPLAGTNTGELFF
-	-	17	TRBV9	TRBJ2-6	TGTGCCAGCAGCCCACGCCTCGGTAGCTCTGGGGCCAACGTCCTGACTTTC	CASSPRLGSSGANVLTF
-	-	15	TRBV18	TRBJ1-5	TGTGCCAGCTCACCACGCGAACGTAGCAATCAGCCCCAGCATTTT	CASSPRERSNQPQHF
-	-	15	TRBV4-3	TRBJ1-6	TGCGCCAGCAGCCCCGAGGGGGGGAGTATTTCACCCCTCCACTTT	CASSPEGGSISPLHF
-	-	17	TRBV6-4	TRBJ2-1	TGTGCCAGCAGTGAGCCCCCCGGGACACTACAATCGGATGAGCAGTTCTTC	CASSEPPGTLQSDEQFF
-	TRBD1	17	TRBV28	TRBJ2-7	TGTGCCAGCACCGAGGGCCCTTTACAGGGGACCTCCTACGAGCAGTACTTC	CASTEGPLQGTSYEQYF
-	TRBD1	14	TRBV5-1	TRBJ2-7	TGCGCCAGCAGCTCCAACAGGGGAGAAGGGGAGCAGTACTTC	CASSSNRGEGEQYF
-	TRBD2	14	TRBV19	TRBJ2-5	TGTGCCAGTAGGCCGGGAGGGAGAGGAGAGACCCAGTACTTC	CASRPGGRGETQYF
once	-	10	TRBV20-1	TRBJ2-1	TGCAGTGCTAGAGCTATTGAGCAGTTCTTC	CSARAIEQFF
-	TRBD1	16	TRBV10-3	TRBJ1-1	TGTGCCATCAGTGACGCCCCCGGGACAGGGTCCTCTGAAGCTTTCTTT	CAISDAPGTGSSEAFF
-	TRBD2	16	TRBV11-3	TRBJ2-2	TGTGCCAGCAGCTTAGGGGCTAGCGGGAACACCGGGGAGCTGTTTTTT	CASSLGASGNTGELFF
-	TRBD1	14	TRBV7-6	TRBJ2-7	TGTGCCAGCAGCCCACGGACAGGAATATACGAGCAGTACTTC	CASSPRTGIYEQYF
-	TRBD1	17	TRBV4-1	TRBJ2-7	TGCGCCAGCAGCCAAGATTACCCCGGGACAGTTAGCGACGAGCAGTACTTC	CASSQDYPGTVSDEQYF
-	-	12	TRBV27	TRBJ2-7	TGTGCCAGCAGCCACACCAACTACGAGCAGTACTTC	CASSHTNYEQYF
-	-	15	TRBV19	TRBJ2-6	TGTGCCAGTACTAACCCAGGGGCTGGGGCCAACGTCCTGACTTTC	CASTNPGAGANVLTF
-	-	12	TRBV2	TRBJ1-2	TGTGCCTGTGGAGGACAGTCCTATGGCTACACCTTC	CACGGQSYGYTF
once	-	14	TRBV7-9	TRBJ1-6	TGTGCCAGCAGCACAGGGCACCCTAATTCACCCCTCCACTTT	CASSTGHPNSPLHF
-	-	12	TRBV2	TRBJ2-1	TGTGCCAGCAGCCGACAGGTCCCTGAGCAGTTCTTC	CASSRQVPEQFF
-	TRBD1	16	TRBV28	TRBJ1-5	TGTGCCAGCAGTTACCGGGGACAGGGGTTGAATCAGCCCCAGCATTTT	CASSYRGQGLNQPQHF
-	-	16	TRBV11-2	TRBJ1-5	TGTGCCAGCAGCCCCCCCGGTGTCCGCTACAATCAGCCCCAGCATTTT	CASSPPGVRYNQPQHF
-	TRBD2	17	TRBV23-1	TRBJ2-6	TGCGCCGCCTCGCCGGGCAGGACTAGCTCTGGGGCCAACGTCCTGACTTTC	CAASPGRTSSGANVLTF
once	-	15	TRBV4-3	TRBJ2-1	TGCGCCAGCAGCCCGACTTGGCCTTCCTACAATGAGCAGTTCTTC	CASSPTWPSYNEQFF
-	TRBD1	14	TRBV18	TRBJ1-1	TGTGCCAGCTCTCAAAACAGGGGGAACACTGAAGCTTTCTTT	CASSQNRGNTEAFF
-	TRBD2	15	TRBV6-5	TRBJ2-1	TGTGCCAGCAGGAAAGCGGGAGCCCCTGGCAATGAGCAGTTCTTC	CASRKAGAPGNEQFF
-	-	15	TRBV6-6	TRBJ1-2	TGTGCCAGCAGTTACTCGTCCAGGGCTAACTATGGCTACACCTTC	CASSYSSRANYGYTF
-	TRBD2	15	TRBV2	TRBJ2-3	TGTGCCAGCAGTAATATAGCGGGAGCGGCAGATACGCAGTATTTT	CASSNIAGAADTQYF
-	TRBD2	15	TRBV11-2	TRBJ2-1	TGTGCCAGCAGACCCGGACTAGCGACCTACAATGAGCAGTTCTTC	CASRPGLATYNEQFF
-	-	14	TRBV7-6	TRBJ2-5	TGTGCCAGCAGCCCTAGGGGTGGGTGGGAGACCCAGTACTTC	CASSPRGGWETQYF
once	TRBD1	15	TRBV6-5	TRBJ1-4	TGTGCCAGCAGGCCGCACAGGGGAGGAGATGAAAAACTGTTTTTT	CASRPHRGGDEKLFF
-	-	15	TRBV11-3	TRBJ2-1	TGTGCCAGCAGCCACGGTCCCCCCGGCTACAATGAGCAGTTCTTC	CASSHGPPGYNEQFF
-	-	13	TRBV2	TRBJ1-2	TGTGCCAGCTGTGCATCCACGGTCTATGGCTACACCTTC	CASCASTVYGYTF
-	TRBD1	17	TRBV15	TRBJ2-6	TGTGCCACCAGCCCACCCCGACAGGGTTTGGGGGCCAACGTCCTGACTTTC	CATSPPRQGLGANVLTF
-	TRBD1	16	TRBV15	TRBJ1-1	TGTGCCACCAGCAGAGATGCTTGGACAGGGGGGATTGAAGCTTTCTTT	CATSRDAWTGGIEAFF
-	TRBD1	18	TRBV18	TRBJ1-4	TGTGCCAGCTCACCTTTGACAGGGAGGCTTGGGACTAATGAAAAACTGTTTTTT	CASSPLTGRLGTNEKLFF
-	-	14	TRBV6-5	TRBJ1-5	TGTGCCAGCAAGCGCAGGGCGGACAATCAGCCCCAGCATTTT	CASKRRADNQPQHF
-	TRBD2	14	TRBV13	TRBJ2-5	TGTGCCAGCAGCCCAGGGACTAATCAAGAGACCCAGTACTTC	CASSPGTNQETQYF
few	TRBD1	15	TRBV7-9	TRBJ2-7	TGTGCCAGCAGCCCCCCGGGACAGGGATACTACGAGCAGTACTTC	CASSPPGQGYYEQYF
once	TRBD1	15	TRBV5-1	TRBJ2-3	TGCGCCAGCAGCTTGGAGGGACAGGGAACAGATACGCAGTATTTT	CASSLEGQGTDTQYF
once	TRBD1	15	TRBV7-2	TRBJ1-3	TGTGCCAGCAGCTCGGGACAGGGTACCGGAAACACCATATATTTT	CASSSGQGTGNTIYF
-	TRBD2	16	TRBV11-2	TRBJ2-3	TGTGCCAGCAGCCCATCAGCGGGAGGTCCCACAGATACGCAGTATTTT	CASSPSAGGPTDTQYF
-	TRBD1	15	TRBV4-3	TRBJ1-4	TGCGCCAGCAGCCAAACCGGGACAGAAAATGAAAAACTGTTTTTT	CASSQTGTENEKLFF